The present T cell receptor beta chain was sequenced within a study of patients and donors after allogeneic stem cell transplantation. TCRdb ran MiXCR on the RT-PCR reads and lists one entry per CDR3 protein. The sample lists approximately 220,000 distinct CDR3 sequences, about 38% seen once, with under 14% in the top ten. Sequenced material: blood, either unsorted or a sorted T cell fraction (not recorded which). The source of this sequence is a human donor who was either an allogeneic HSCT recipient or a stem cell or donor lymphocyte infusion donor (not recorded which). It is not recorded whose cells these are; they may come from a transplant donor.

CDR3 DNA: TGTGCCAGCAGCGTCAGCGGGGTTACCTACAATGAGCAGTTCTTC. Its protein is CASSVSGVTYNEQFF. The V and J genes are TRBV9 and TRBJ2-1; TRBD2 matches 7 bases. Germline CDR1 reads SGDLS; CDR2 reads YYNGEE. V was pared by 2 bases and J by 2 bases, with 4 bases of the junction left unmatched. The CDR3 covers 15 residues.